This is a list of T cell receptor beta chains from one sample in a study of T cells in Graves' hyperthyroidism and ophthalmopathy. TCRdb used MiXCR to reprocess the multiplex PCR reads, holding one entry per CDR3 protein. The table lists roughly 500,000 distinct CDR3 sequences, around 14% of them singletons. The sequenced sample was blood. These TCRs come from a woman aged 30 to 39 with Graves' hyperthyroidism that later progressed to Graves' ophthalmopathy. CDR3s include the opening cysteine and the closing phenylalanine or tryptophan. The order of the fields is D gene, V gene, J gene, clone size, CDR3 protein, CDR3 DNA. A D gene is named only where the DNA matches it firmly. Size values are once, few and many counts, or a class for expanded clones, and some rows have none.

D gene: .
V gene: TRBV28
J gene: TRBJ2-7
clone size: many
CDR3 protein: CASSQDYEQYF
CDR3 DNA: TGTGCCAGCAGTCAGGACTACGAGCAGTACTTC

D gene: .
V gene: TRBV7-9
J gene: TRBJ2-1
clone size: .
CDR3 protein: CASSLTGHEQFF
CDR3 DNA: TGTGCCAGCAGCTTAACGGGGCATGAGCAGTTCTTC

D gene: TRBD1
V gene: TRBV12-3/TRBV12-4
J gene: TRBJ1-5
clone size: many
CDR3 protein: CASSVGQKRPQHF
CDR3 DNA: TGTGCCAGCAGCGTGGGACAGAAAAGGCCCCAGCATTTT

D gene: .
V gene: TRBV7-9
J gene: TRBJ1-2
clone size: many
CDR3 protein: CASSLANFGYTF
CDR3 DNA: TGTGCCAGCAGCTTAGCGAACTTTGGCTACACCTTC

D gene: .
V gene: TRBV9
J gene: TRBJ1-2
clone size: many
CDR3 protein: CASSLPKAGGSYGYTF
CDR3 DNA: TGTGCCAGCAGCCTCCCCAAGGCGGGGGGAAGCTATGGCTACACCTTC

D gene: TRBD1
V gene: TRBV12-3/TRBV12-4
J gene: TRBJ2-7
clone size: many
CDR3 protein: CASSLQGDSYYEQYF
CDR3 DNA: TGTGCCAGCAGCCTACAGGGGGACAGCTACTACGAGCAGTACTTC

D gene: TRBD1
V gene: TRBV7-9
J gene: TRBJ2-7
clone size: many
CDR3 protein: CASSLAGTGWVEQYF
CDR3 DNA: TGTGCCAGCAGCTTAGCCGGGACAGGGTGGGTCGAGCAGTACTTC

D gene: .
V gene: TRBV6-1
J gene: TRBJ1-6
clone size: few
CDR3 protein: CASSFRTVRDSPLHF
CDR3 DNA: TGTGCCAGCAGTTTCCGGACGGTGAGGGATTCACCCCTCCACTTT

D gene: .
V gene: TRBV6-1
J gene: TRBJ1-3
clone size: many
CDR3 protein: CASIWGSPGADTIYF
CDR3 DNA: TGTGCCAGCATTTGGGGCTCTCCGGGCGCGGACACCATATATTTT

D gene: TRBD1
V gene: TRBV12-3/TRBV12-4
J gene: TRBJ1-6
clone size: .
CDR3 protein: CASSTGQGLSPLHF
CDR3 DNA: TGTGCCAGCAGTACCGGACAGGGCCTTTCGCCCCTCCACTTT

D gene: TRBD2
V gene: TRBV5-5
J gene: TRBJ2-3
clone size: .
CDR3 protein: CASSGGLGSTDTQYF
CDR3 DNA: TGTGCCAGCAGCGGGGGACTAGGAAGCACAGATACGCAGTATTTT

D gene: .
V gene: TRBV20-1
J gene: TRBJ2-4
clone size: .
CDR3 protein: CSARAGLTGTLAKNIQYF
CDR3 DNA: TGCAGTGCTAGAGCGGGGCTTACGGGGACCCTAGCCAAAAACATTCAGTACTTC

D gene: TRBD2
V gene: TRBV27
J gene: TRBJ2-3
clone size: .
CDR3 protein: CASRALAGFTDTQYF
CDR3 DNA: TGTGCCAGCAGGGCCTTAGCGGGATTCACAGATACGCAGTATTTT

D gene: .
V gene: TRBV30
J gene: TRBJ2-1
clone size: .
CDR3 protein: CAWRPQTGPYEQFF
CDR3 DNA: TGTGCCTGGAGGCCCCAGACAGGTCCCTACGAGCAGTTCTTC

D gene: TRBD1
V gene: TRBV20-1
J gene: TRBJ2-2
clone size: .
CDR3 protein: CSAREGDRAAGELYF
CDR3 DNA: TGCAGTGCTAGGGAGGGGGACAGGGCCGCCGGGGAGCTGTATTTT

D gene: .
V gene: TRBV28
J gene: TRBJ1-4
clone size: many
CDR3 protein: CASKLVGRISEKLFF
CDR3 DNA: TGTGCCAGCAAGCTCGTGGGCAGGATTAGCGAAAAACTGTTTTTT

D gene: .
V gene: TRBV10-3
J gene: TRBJ1-1
clone size: many
CDR3 protein: CAILGLLDTEAFF
CDR3 DNA: TGTGCCATCCTGGGCCTGCTGGACACTGAAGCTTTCTTT

D gene: .
V gene: TRBV5-1
J gene: TRBJ2-7
clone size: .
CDR3 protein: CASSPRQDSSYEQYF
CDR3 DNA: TGCGCCAGCAGCCCGCGCCAGGACTCCTCCTACGAGCAGTACTTC

D gene: .
V gene: TRBV20-1
J gene: TRBJ1-6
clone size: many
CDR3 protein: CSARTRDTFSPLHF
CDR3 DNA: TGCAGTGCTAGAACCCGGGACACCTTTTCACCCCTCCACTTT

D gene: .
V gene: TRBV20-1
J gene: TRBJ2-1
clone size: .
CDR3 protein: CSASVIRGLF
CDR3 DNA: TGCAGTGCTAGTGTAATCCGGGGACTCTTC

D gene: TRBD1
V gene: TRBV6-2/TRBV6-3
J gene: TRBJ1-2
clone size: few
CDR3 protein: CASSPGQGEFYGYTF
CDR3 DNA: TGTGCCAGCAGTCCCGGACAGGGGGAGTTCTATGGCTACACCTTC

D gene: .
V gene: TRBV30
J gene: TRBJ1-6
clone size: many
CDR3 protein: CAWSVRGGAYSPLHF
CDR3 DNA: TGTGCCTGGAGTGTACGGGGGGGGGCTTATTCACCCCTCCACTTT

D gene: TRBD2
V gene: TRBV25-1
J gene: TRBJ2-7
clone size: few
CDR3 protein: CASSDASGIRGEQYF
CDR3 DNA: TGTGCCAGCAGTGATGCTAGCGGGATTAGGGGCGAGCAGTACTTC

D gene: TRBD1
V gene: TRBV29-1
J gene: TRBJ1-1
clone size: .
CDR3 protein: CSVEYKGGGGTEAFF
CDR3 DNA: TGCAGCGTTGAATATAAAGGGGGCGGAGGCACTGAAGCTTTCTTT

D gene: TRBD2
V gene: TRBV2
J gene: TRBJ2-3
clone size: .
CDR3 protein: CASSGTGTSGSRITDTQYF
CDR3 DNA: TGTGCCAGCAGCGGAACCGGGACTAGCGGGAGTAGGATCACAGATACGCAGTATTTT

D gene: .
V gene: TRBV7-9
J gene: TRBJ1-5
clone size: few
CDR3 protein: CASSSGTFYSNQPQHF
CDR3 DNA: TGTGCCAGCAGCTCCGGGACCTTCTATAGCAATCAGCCCCAGCATTTT

D gene: TRBD2
V gene: TRBV11-2
J gene: TRBJ2-7
clone size: many
CDR3 protein: CASSLGSSGSYEQYF
CDR3 DNA: TGTGCCAGCAGCTTAGGGTCTAGCGGGAGCTACGAGCAGTACTTC

D gene: .
V gene: TRBV5-1
J gene: TRBJ2-2
clone size: many
CDR3 protein: CASSWTGTRGTGELFF
CDR3 DNA: TGCGCCAGCAGTTGGACCGGGACCCGTGGAACCGGGGAGCTGTTTTTT

D gene: TRBD2
V gene: TRBV2
J gene: TRBJ2-5
clone size: many
CDR3 protein: CASSEGLAGSLLEETQYF
CDR3 DNA: TGTGCCAGCAGTGAAGGACTAGCGGGGTCCCTCCTGGAAGAGACCCAGTACTTC

D gene: .
V gene: TRBV27
J gene: TRBJ2-7
clone size: many
CDR3 protein: CASSPTRRDLYEQYF
CDR3 DNA: TGTGCCAGCAGTCCTACGAGGAGGGACCTCTACGAGCAGTACTTC

D gene: TRBD2
V gene: TRBV19
J gene: TRBJ2-1
clone size: many
CDR3 protein: CASSTSGRFPNEQFF
CDR3 DNA: TGTGCCAGTAGCACGAGCGGGAGATTCCCCAATGAGCAGTTCTTC

D gene: .
V gene: TRBV9
J gene: TRBJ2-7
clone size: .
CDR3 protein: CASSPSQNYDYEQYF
CDR3 DNA: TGTGCCAGCAGCCCATCACAGAACTACGACTACGAGCAGTACTTC

D gene: .
V gene: TRBV29-1
J gene: TRBJ2-7
clone size: few
CDR3 protein: CSVVLNSYEQYF
CDR3 DNA: TGCAGCGTTGTTCTTAACTCCTACGAGCAGTACTTC

D gene: .
V gene: TRBV6-2/TRBV6-3
J gene: TRBJ1-2
clone size: .
CDR3 protein: CASSYLENYGYTF
CDR3 DNA: TGTGCCAGCAGTTATCTGGAAAACTATGGCTACACCTTC

D gene: .
V gene: TRBV19
J gene: TRBJ1-4
clone size: many
CDR3 protein: CASSRSTGLDEKLFF
CDR3 DNA: TGTGCCAGTAGCCGCTCAACAGGGCTGGATGAAAAACTGTTTTTT

D gene: TRBD1
V gene: TRBV20-1
J gene: TRBJ1-5
clone size: many
CDR3 protein: CSARPDRDNQPQHF
CDR3 DNA: TGCAGTGCTAGACCGGACAGGGACAATCAGCCCCAGCATTTT

D gene: .
V gene: TRBV28
J gene: TRBJ1-5
clone size: .
CDR3 protein: CASSSVLGNQPQHF
CDR3 DNA: TGTGCCAGCAGTTCCGTACTCGGCAATCAGCCCCAGCATTTT

D gene: .
V gene: TRBV29-1
J gene: TRBJ1-1
clone size: many
CDR3 protein: CSVGVRGSTEAFF
CDR3 DNA: TGCAGCGTGGGGGTACGGGGGAGCACTGAAGCTTTCTTT

D gene: .
V gene: TRBV28
J gene: TRBJ1-1
clone size: .
CDR3 protein: CASSSRTVEAFF
CDR3 DNA: TGTGCCAGCAGTTCGCGGACTGTTGAAGCTTTCTTT

D gene: TRBD1
V gene: TRBV6-5
J gene: TRBJ1-6
clone size: .
CDR3 protein: CASSSGQGYGSPLHF
CDR3 DNA: TGTGCCAGCAGTTCCGGACAGGGGTATGGTTCACCCCTCCACTTT